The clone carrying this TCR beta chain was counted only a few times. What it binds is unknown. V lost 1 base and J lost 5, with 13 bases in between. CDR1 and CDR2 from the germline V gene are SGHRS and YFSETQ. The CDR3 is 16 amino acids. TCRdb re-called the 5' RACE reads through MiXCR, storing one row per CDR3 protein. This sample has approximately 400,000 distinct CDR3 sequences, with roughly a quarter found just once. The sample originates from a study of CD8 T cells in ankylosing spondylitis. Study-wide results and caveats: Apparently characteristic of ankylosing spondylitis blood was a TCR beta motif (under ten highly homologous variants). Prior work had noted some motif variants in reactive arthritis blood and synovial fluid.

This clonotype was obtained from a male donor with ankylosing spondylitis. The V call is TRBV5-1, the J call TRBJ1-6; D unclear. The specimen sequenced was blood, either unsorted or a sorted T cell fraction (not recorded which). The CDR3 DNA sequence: TGCGCCAGCAGCTTGCTACAGACTTCAAATAATTCACCCCTCCACTTT. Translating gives CASSLLQTSNNSPLHF.